This T cell receptor beta chain was captured in a study of OX40 agonist ivuxolimab in advanced cancers. Background for the entire study: Ivuxolimab was a fully human IgG2 agonistic monoclonal antibody targeting the costimulatory receptor OX40 (CD134). The paper reports the monotherapy dose-escalation portion (N ≈ 52 patients) of the phase I ivuxolimab trial. Partial responses were achieved by three dose-escalation patients, of whom one had hepatocellular carcinoma and two had cutaneous melanoma. Peripheral TCRbeta sequencing was intended to test whether TCR sequence diversity was altered and clonal T-cell expansion was caused by ivuxolimab. Among the approximately 54 dose-escalation patients, roughly 20 had hepatocellular carcinoma, around 15 melanoma, 9 renal cell carcinoma and 9 head and neck cancer. Intravenous ivuxolimab was administered to patients every 2 weeks at six dose levels: 0.01, 0.1, 0.3, 1.5, 3 and 10 mg/kg. A male proportion of around 80% and a mean age of around 60 years, ranging from 23 to 79, were recorded for the dose-escalation cohort. Prior anti-PD-1, anti-PD-L1 or anti-CTLA-4 therapy was permitted, and checkpoint inhibitors had been received by more than 35% of dose-escalation patients. Study-wide findings and limitations: After ivuxolimab, more expanded clones were found on average in CD8+ T cells than in CD4+ T cells. Low levels of normalized T-cell clonal expansion were also seen in some nonresponding patients. In partial responders in the 0.1-3.0 mg/kg groups, normalized peripheral clonal expansion was found to be among the lowest, especially among CD8+ T cells. At doses from 0.1 to 3.0 mg/kg, clonal expansion was seen in both CD4+ and CD8+ blood T cells between baseline and week 6. The antigen specificity of the peripheral T cells that underwent clonal expansion was not determined.

The CDR3 has 21 amino acids, counting the end cysteine and phenylalanine. As regards this clone: Its antigen target is currently unknown. The DNA is omitted, as the CDR3 cannot be located on it reliably, and the CDR3 follows TCRdb's listing.

Genomic DNA was isolated from the sorted cells so that the TCRbeta CDR3 region could be sequenced. The immunoSEQ Assay was used to sequence the TCRbeta CDR3 regions. This is the immuneACCESS table as TCRdb keeps it, with only in-frame sequences that have V and J called. A part of the clones is gone; compared with another copy, unresolved V genes explain less than half, and the rest is unexplained. The sample table shows 60,000 to 65,000 clones, and roughly 90% are seen once. Less than 0.7% of the sample is held by the ten biggest clonotypes. The trial excluded patients who had a history of autoimmune disease or who were on systemic immunosuppression. Peripheral blood for TCR sequencing was collected from all dose cohorts at baseline, on cycle 4 day 1, and on cycle 7 day 1. Samples came from an open-label, multicenter, first-in-human phase I dose-escalation trial of ivuxolimab. Adults with locally advanced or metastatic head and neck squamous cell, hepatocellular, melanoma or renal cell carcinoma were enrolled in the trial. Before TCR sequencing, CD4+ and CD8+ T cells were separately sorted from peripheral blood.

Rearrangement joined TRBV21-1 to TRBJ2-3; the table gives TRBD2 as D, unverified against the DNA. TRBV21-1 is a pseudogene locus. The clonotype originates from an adult with an advanced solid tumor such as melanoma, head and neck, liver or kidney cancer. Source: CD4+ or CD8+ T cells sorted from blood, taken in a trial of the OX40 agonist ivuxolimab. The CDR3 reads CASSSPGGDPVAGGSTDTQYF.